The clone carrying this T cell receptor (beta chain) was seen ten or more times. The target antigen is unknown. The sample belongs to a study of T cells in Graves' hyperthyroidism and ophthalmopathy. Turning to the study itself: It was at initial diagnosis, before any treatment, that peripheral blood was collected. General study results and limits: Most clonotypes expanded in thyroid above 0.001 were likewise present in blood. For ophthalmopathy, model prediction preceded onset by a median roughly 6.2 months.

Amplified TCR beta CDR3 regions came from RNA transcripts. The primer set for the first-round RT-PCR of the TCR CDR3 was HTBI. One entry per CDR3 protein results from TCRdb running MiXCR on the multiplex PCR reads. The table records under 400,000 distinct CDR3 sequences, roughly 17% of them present only once. The TCR comes from a man younger than 40 with Graves' hyperthyroidism. The sequenced sample consisted of blood.

CDR3 protein: CASGTGLIGGYTF. The CDR3 nucleotides read TGTGCTAGTGGGACTGGGCTAATCGGAGGCTACACCTTC. The chain carries TRBV12-5 and TRBJ1-2; D is unclear. This CDR3 comprises 13 residues. CDR1 and CDR2 from the germline V gene are LGHNT and FRNRAP. V lost 6 bases and J lost 8, with 16 bases in between.